The T cell receptor (beta chain) described here comes from a study of beta chain features in type 1 diabetes. Reverse transcribing all isolated RNA meant expressed TCRB transcripts were sequenced. Profiling relied on immunoSEQ multiplex PCR, and the TCRdb table lists in-frame clones only, not all of them. The sample shows approximately 250,000 clones, 11% to 15% of them seen only once. Germline assignment: CDR1 MRHNA and CDR2 SNTAGT. This CDR3 has 15 amino acids. Trimming shortened V by 3 bases and J by 5 bases, and 16 bases separated the two germline ends. The chain combines TRBV6-4 with TRBJ1-1, with D uncertain. This sequence was found in a woman aged 40 to 55 in good health. The sequenced sample was naive CD4+ T cells from blood. The CDR3 nucleotides are TGTGCCAGCAGTGAGAGGGTGGGTTTAGGGACTGAAGCTTTCTTT. It yields the protein CASSERVGLGTEAFF.